The T cell receptor beta chain described here comes from a study of blood T cell repertoires in COVID-19. Method: immunoSEQ multiplex PCR; TCRdb's copy keeps in-frame clones and lacks some. The sample contains fewer than 250,000 clones, about 86% of which appear only once. V lost 6 bases and J lost 5, with 14 bases in between. Germline-derived CDR1 and CDR2 are MNHEY and SMNVEV (reference sequence). The CDR3 spans 14 residues. The sequenced material came from peripheral blood. The TCR comes from a woman between 50 and 59 years old with acute or convalescent COVID-19. This rearrangement joins TRBV27 to TRBJ2-1; the D gene is possibly TRBD1 (6 bases). CDR3 nucleotides: TGTGCCAGCAGGCCCGGGACACTTGACAATGAGCAGTTCTTC. Its translation is CASRPGTLDNEQFF.